The clone carrying this TCR beta chain has a handful of counts. Time point of the sample: newly diagnosed GD, antithyroid drugs for less than 3 months. RNA extracted from PBMCs served as the sequencing template. This specimen belongs to a study of regulatory T cells in long-lasting Graves disease. Arm-PCR of CDR3 regions and iRepertoire HTBI primers were used to build TCR beta libraries. TCRdb re-analysed the multiplex PCR reads in MiXCR, keeping a single row per CDR3 protein. The repertoire holds under 450,000 distinct CDR3 sequences, with roughly 16% as singletons. This CDR3 has 14 amino acids. V was trimmed by 4 bases and J by 9 bases, leaving 19 bases between them. The germline V gene encodes CDR1 SGHDN and CDR2 FVKESK. The data were also submitted as part of a second study, on T cells in Graves' hyperthyroidism and ophthalmopathy. Per that paper: It was uncontrolled infection, other autoimmune disease, pregnancy or lactation that excluded patients. Initially, a first-round RT-PCR of the TCR CDR3 employed the HTBI primer set. Within blood appeared most thyroid clonotypes that had expanded above 0.001.

The gene calls are TRBV14 and TRBJ2-7, with unresolved D. Source: peripheral blood mononuclear cells (PBMCs), taken at new diagnosis, from a patient treated with antithyroid drugs. The TCR originated in a woman aged 18-30 years with Graves disease. The CDR3 loop is CASSPLMAPVGQYF. The CDR3 DNA follows: TGTGCCAGCAGCCCGTTGATGGCGCCCGTTGGGCAGTACTTC.